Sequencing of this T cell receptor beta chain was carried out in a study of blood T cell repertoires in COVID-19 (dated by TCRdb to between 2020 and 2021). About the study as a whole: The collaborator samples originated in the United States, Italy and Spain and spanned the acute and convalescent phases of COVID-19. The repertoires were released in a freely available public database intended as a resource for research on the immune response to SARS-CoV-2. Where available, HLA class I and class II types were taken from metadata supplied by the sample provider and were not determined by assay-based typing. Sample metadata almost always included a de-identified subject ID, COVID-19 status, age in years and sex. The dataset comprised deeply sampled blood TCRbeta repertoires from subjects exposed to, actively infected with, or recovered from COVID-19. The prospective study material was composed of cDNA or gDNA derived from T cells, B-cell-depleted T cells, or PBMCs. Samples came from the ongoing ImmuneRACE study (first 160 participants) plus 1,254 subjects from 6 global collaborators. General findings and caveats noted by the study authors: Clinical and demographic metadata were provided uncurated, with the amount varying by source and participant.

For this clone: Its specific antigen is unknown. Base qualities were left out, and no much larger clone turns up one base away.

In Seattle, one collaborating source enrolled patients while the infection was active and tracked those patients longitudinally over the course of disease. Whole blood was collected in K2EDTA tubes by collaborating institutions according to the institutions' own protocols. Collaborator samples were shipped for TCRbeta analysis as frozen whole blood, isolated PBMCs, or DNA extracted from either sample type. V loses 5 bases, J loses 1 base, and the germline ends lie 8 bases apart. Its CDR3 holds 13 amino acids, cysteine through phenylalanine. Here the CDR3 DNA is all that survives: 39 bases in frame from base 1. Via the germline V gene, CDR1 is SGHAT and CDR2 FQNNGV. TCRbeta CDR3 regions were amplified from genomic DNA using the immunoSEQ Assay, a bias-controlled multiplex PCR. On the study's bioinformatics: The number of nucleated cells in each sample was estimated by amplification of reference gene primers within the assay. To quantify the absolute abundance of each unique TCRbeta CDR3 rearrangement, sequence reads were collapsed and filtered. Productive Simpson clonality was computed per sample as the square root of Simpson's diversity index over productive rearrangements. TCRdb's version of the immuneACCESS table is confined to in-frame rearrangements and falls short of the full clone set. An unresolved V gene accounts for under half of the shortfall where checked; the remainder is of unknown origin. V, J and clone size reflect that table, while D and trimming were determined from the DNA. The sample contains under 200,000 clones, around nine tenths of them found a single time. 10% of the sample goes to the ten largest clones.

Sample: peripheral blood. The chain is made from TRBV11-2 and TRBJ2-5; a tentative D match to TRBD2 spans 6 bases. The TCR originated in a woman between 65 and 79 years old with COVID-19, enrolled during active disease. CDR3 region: CASSPGLQETQYF. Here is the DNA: TGTGCCAGCAGCCCGGGACTCCAAGAGACCCAGTACTTC.